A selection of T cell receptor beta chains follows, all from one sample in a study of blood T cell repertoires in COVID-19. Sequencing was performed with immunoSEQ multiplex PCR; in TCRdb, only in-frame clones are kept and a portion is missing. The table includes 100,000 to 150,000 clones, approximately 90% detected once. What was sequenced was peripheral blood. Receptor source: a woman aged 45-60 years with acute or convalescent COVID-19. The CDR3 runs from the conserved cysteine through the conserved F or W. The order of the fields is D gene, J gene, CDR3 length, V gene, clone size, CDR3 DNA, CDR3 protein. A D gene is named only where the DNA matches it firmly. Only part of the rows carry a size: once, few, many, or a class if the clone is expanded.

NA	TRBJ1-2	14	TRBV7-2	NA	TGTGCCAGCAGCTTAGCAACAGGGACGGATGGCTACACCTTC	CASSLATGTDGYTF
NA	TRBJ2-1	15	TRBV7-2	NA	TGTGCCAGCAGCTTTACTCCTAGCTCCTACAATGAGCAGTTCTTC	CASSFTPSSYNEQFF
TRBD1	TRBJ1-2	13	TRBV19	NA	TGTGCCAGTACCCCACAGGGGACCTATGGCTACACCTTC	CASTPQGTYGYTF
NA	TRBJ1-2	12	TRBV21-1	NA	TGTGCCAGCAGCCGGCAGGTATATGGCTACACCTTC	CASSRQVYGYTF
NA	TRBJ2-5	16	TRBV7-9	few	TGTGCCAGCAGCGGGATGGGTCAGTGGACTTTCGAGACCCAGTACTTC	CASSGMGQWTFETQYF
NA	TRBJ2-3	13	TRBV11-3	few	TGTGCCAGCAGCTTAAGGGGGTCAGATACGCAGTATTTT	CASSLRGSDTQYF
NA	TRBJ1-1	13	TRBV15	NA	TGTGCCACCACGAGAGACGTTCCTACTGAAGCTTTCTTT	CATTRDVPTEAFF
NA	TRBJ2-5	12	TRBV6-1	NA	TGTGCCAGCAGTTCATACATCGAGACCCAGTACTTC	CASSSYIETQYF
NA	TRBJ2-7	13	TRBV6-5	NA	TGTGCCAGCAGTACCCTGCAGTCCTACGAGCAGTACTTC	CASSTLQSYEQYF
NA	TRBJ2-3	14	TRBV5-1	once	TGCGCCAGCAGCCGCCAGGGCAGCACAGATACGCAGTATTTT	CASSRQGSTDTQYF
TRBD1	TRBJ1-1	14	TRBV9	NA	TGTGCCAGCAACCCGACAGGGGGCGCTTCTGAAGCTTTCTTT	CASNPTGGASEAFF
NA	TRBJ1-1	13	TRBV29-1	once	TGCAGCGCCCAAGGGGGATCGGACACTGAAGCTTTCTTT	CSAQGGSDTEAFF
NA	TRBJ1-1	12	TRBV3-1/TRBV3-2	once	TGTGCCAGCAGCCCTCGGACAGATAAAGCTTTCTTT	CASSPRTDKAFF
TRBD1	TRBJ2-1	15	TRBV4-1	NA	TGCGCCAGCAGCCATTTGGAGGACAGGGGAAGGGAGCAGTTCTTC	CASSHLEDRGREQFF
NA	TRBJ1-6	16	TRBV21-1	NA	TGTGCCAGCAGCCCTCAGGTTAGCTCCTATAATTCACCCCTCCACTTT	CASSPQVSSYNSPLHF
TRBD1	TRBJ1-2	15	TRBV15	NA	TGTGCCACCAGCAGAGTGACAGGGGGAGGCTATGGCTACACCTTC	CATSRVTGGGYGYTF
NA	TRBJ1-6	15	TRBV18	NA	TGTGCCAGCTCACCTGCGGCACATGGGAGTTCACCCCTCCACTTT	CASSPAAHGSSPLHF
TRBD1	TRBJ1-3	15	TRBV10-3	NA	TGTGCCATCACGGACAGGGTGGTGATCGGAAACACCATATATTTT	CAITDRVVIGNTIYF
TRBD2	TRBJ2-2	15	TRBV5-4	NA	TGTGCCAGCAGCTTGTTGGCGGGAGCACGAGGGGAGCTGTTTTTT	CASSLLAGARGELFF
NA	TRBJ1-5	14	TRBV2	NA	TGTGCCAGCTGGAAGGGGCGCGGCAATCAGCCCCAGCATTTT	CASWKGRGNQPQHF
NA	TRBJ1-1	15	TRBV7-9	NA	TGTGCCAGCAGCACGTCAGGGGCTATGAACACTGAAGCTTTCTTT	CASSTSGAMNTEAFF
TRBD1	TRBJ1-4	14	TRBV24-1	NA	TGTGCCACCAGTGACGAGGGGGCGGGCGAAAAACTGTTTTTT	CATSDEGAGEKLFF
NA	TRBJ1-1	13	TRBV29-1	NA	TGCAGCGTTGCGTCCTCAGGGTCCACTGAAGCTTTCTTT	CSVASSGSTEAFF
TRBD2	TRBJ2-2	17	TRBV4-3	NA	TGCGCCAGCAGCCAAGTCGATAGCGGGATAAACACCGGGGAGCTGTTTTTT	CASSQVDSGINTGELFF
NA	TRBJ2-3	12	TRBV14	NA	TGTGCCAGCAGCCAAATCTCAGATACGCAGTATTTT	CASSQISDTQYF
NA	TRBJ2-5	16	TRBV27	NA	TGTGCCAGCAGTTTACGGGGTAGTCGACGGGGGGAGACCCAGTACTTC	CASSLRGSRRGETQYF
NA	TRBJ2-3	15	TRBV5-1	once	TGCGCCACCCTATTAGCGGGTGGGGGGCCAGATACGCAGTATTTT	CATLLAGGGPDTQYF
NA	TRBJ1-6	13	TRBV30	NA	TGTGCCTGGGGGACGGAGTATAATTCACCCCTCCACTTT	CAWGTEYNSPLHF
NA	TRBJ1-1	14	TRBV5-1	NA	TGCGCCAGCAGCAAGGGGTCCTCTTCCACTGAAGCTTTCTTT	CASSKGSSSTEAFF
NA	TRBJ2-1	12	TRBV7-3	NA	TGTGCCAGCAGCTTAAACCCGGGTGAGCAGTTCTTC	CASSLNPGEQFF
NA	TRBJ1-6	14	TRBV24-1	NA	TGTGCCACCAGTGATGGACAGTATAATTCACCCCTCCACTTT	CATSDGQYNSPLHF
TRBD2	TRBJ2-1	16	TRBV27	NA	TGTGCCAGCAGTTTGTCTAGCGGGATAATCTACAATGAGCAGTTCTTC	CASSLSSGIIYNEQFF
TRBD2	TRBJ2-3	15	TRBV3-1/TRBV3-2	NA	TGTGCCAGCAGCCAATTGGCTAGCGGGGGAGATACGCAGTATTTT	CASSQLASGGDTQYF
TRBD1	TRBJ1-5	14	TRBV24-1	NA	TGTGCCACCCGACGGGACAGGGGGTATCAGCCCCAGCATTTT	CATRRDRGYQPQHF
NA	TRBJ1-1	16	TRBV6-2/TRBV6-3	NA	TGTGCCAGCAGTCCCCGGACAGATCAAATGAACACTGAAGCTTTCTTT	CASSPRTDQMNTEAFF